Listed here is a single TCR beta chain. V dropped 5 bases and J dropped 5 bases, with 13 bases sitting between them. This CDR3 region has 14 residues. Per germline, CDR1 LNHDA and CDR2 SQIVND (reference sequence). The data originate from a study of blood T cell repertoires in COVID-19. Study-level background: The cDNA or gDNA used as material had been derived from T cells, B-cell-depleted T cells, or PBMCs.

In terms of age and location, participants ranged from about 18 to 95 years and lived in around 22 US areas. Researchers sorted participants into cohorts using their self-reported clinical history. Clones were read by immunoSEQ multiplex PCR, and TCRdb kept only the in-frame ones, dropping some. Here the sample spans more than 200,000 clones, 75% to 90% being singletons. The TCR was taken from a woman in her thirties with acute COVID-19. This sequence joins TRBV19 and TRBJ1-5; D may be TRBD1 (5 bases). Sequenced sample: PBMCs or T cells enriched from blood (not recorded which). The CDR3 nucleotides read TGTGCCAGTAGTCCGCGGGGGACCGATCAGCCCCAGCATTTT. Translating it yields CASSPRGTDQPQHF.